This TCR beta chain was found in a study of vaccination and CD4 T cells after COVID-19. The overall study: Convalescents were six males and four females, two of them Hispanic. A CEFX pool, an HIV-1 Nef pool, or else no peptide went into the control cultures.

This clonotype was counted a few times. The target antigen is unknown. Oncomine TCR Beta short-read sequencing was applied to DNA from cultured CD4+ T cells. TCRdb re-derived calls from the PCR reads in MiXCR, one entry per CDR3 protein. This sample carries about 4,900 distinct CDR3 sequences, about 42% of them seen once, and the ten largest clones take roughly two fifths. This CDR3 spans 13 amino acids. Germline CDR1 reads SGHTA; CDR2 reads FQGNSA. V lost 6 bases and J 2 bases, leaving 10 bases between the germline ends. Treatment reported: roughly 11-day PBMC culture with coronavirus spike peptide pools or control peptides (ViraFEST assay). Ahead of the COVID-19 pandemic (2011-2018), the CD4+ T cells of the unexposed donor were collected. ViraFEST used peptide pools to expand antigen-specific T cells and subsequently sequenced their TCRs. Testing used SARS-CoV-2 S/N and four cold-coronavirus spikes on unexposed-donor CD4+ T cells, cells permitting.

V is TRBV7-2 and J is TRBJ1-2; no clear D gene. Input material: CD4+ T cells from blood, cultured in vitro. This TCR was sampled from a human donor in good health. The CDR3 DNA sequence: TGTGCCAGCAGAACGACTCAGAACTATGGCTACACCTTC. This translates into CASRTTQNYGYTF.